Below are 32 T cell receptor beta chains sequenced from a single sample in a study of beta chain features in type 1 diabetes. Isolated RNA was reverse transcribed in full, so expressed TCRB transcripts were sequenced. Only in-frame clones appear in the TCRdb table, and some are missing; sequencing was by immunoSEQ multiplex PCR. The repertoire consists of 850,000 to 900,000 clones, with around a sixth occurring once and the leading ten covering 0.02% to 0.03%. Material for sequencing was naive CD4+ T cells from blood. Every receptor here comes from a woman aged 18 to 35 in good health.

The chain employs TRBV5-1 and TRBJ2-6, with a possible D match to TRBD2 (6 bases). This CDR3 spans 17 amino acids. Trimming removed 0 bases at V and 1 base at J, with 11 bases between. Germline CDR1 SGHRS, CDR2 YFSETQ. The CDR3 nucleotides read TGCGCCAGCAGCTTGGACCGTCGGGAGTCTGGGGCCAACGTCCTGACTTTC. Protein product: CASSLDRRESGANVLTF.

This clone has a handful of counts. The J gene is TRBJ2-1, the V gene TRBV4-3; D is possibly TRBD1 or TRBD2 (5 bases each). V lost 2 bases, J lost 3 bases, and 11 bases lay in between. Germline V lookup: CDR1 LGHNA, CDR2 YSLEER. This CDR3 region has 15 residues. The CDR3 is CASSQSSQGYNEQFF. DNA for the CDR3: TGCGCCAGCAGCCAATCTAGCCAGGGCTACAATGAGCAGTTCTTC.

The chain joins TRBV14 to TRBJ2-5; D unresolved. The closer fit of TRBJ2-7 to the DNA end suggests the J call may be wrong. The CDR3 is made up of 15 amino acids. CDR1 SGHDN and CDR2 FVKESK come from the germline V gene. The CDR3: CASRQSTKPWYEQYF. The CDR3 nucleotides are TGTGCCAGCAGACAAAGCACAAAACCATGGTACGAGCAGTACTTC.

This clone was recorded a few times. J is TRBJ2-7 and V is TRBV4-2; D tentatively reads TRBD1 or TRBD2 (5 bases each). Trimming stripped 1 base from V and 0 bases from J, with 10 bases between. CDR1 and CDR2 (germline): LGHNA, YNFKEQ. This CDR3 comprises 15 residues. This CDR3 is CASSQVKGSSYEQYF. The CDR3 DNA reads TGTGCCAGCAGCCAAGTGAAGGGGAGCTCCTACGAGCAGTACTTC.

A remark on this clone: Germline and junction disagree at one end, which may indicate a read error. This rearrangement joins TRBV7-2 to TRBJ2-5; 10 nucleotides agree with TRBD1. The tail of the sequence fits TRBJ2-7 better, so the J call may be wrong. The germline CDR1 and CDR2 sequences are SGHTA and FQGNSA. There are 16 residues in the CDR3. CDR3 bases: TGCGCCAGCAGCCGGGACCGGGACAGGGGCTCCTACGAGCAGTACTTC. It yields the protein CASSRDRDRGSYEQYF.

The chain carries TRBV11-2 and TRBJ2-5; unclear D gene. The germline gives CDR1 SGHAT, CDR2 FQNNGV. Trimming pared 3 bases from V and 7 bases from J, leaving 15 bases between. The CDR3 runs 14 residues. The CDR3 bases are TGTGCCAGCAGCTTTGGGCTGTCCTCCCGGACCCAGTACTTC. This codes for CASSFGLSSRTQYF.

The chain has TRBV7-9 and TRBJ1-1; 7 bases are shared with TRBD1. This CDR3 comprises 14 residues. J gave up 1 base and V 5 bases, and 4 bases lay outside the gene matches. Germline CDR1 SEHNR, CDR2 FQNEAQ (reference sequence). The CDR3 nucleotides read TGTGCCAGCAGCAGACAGGGAGGGAACACTGAAGCTTTCTTT. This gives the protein CASSRQGGNTEAFF.

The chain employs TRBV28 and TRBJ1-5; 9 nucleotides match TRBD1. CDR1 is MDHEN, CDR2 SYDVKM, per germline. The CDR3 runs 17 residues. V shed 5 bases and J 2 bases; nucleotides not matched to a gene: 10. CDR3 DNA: TGTGCCAGCAGTGTCCCGCGGGACAGGGATGGCAATCAGCCCCAGCATTTT. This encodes CASSVPRDRDGNQPQHF.

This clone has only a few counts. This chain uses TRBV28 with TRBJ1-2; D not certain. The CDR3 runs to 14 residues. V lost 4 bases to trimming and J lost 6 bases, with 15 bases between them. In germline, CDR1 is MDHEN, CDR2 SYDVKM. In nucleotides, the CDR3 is TGTGCCAGCAGTTCCCAACCGGCGGCAGATGGCTACACCTTC. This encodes CASSSQPAADGYTF.

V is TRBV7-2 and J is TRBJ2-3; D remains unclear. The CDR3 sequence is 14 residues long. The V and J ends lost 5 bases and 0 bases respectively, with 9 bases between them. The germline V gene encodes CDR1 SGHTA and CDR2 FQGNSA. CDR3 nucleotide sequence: TGTGCCAGCAGCAACGACATTAGCACAGATACGCAGTATTTT. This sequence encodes CASSNDISTDTQYF.

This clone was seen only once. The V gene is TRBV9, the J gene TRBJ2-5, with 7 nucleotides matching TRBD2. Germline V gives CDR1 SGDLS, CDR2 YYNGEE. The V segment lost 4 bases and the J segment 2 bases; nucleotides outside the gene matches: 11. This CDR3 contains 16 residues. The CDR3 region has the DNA TGTGCCAGCAGCCCCAGGGAAGCGGGACTTCAAGAGACCCAGTACTTC. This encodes CASSPREAGLQETQYF.

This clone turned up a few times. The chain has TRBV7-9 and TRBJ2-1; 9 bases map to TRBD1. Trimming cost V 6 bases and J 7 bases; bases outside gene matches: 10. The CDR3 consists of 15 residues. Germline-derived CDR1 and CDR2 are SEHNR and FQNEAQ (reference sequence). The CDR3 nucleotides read TGTGCCAGCAGTCGTACAGGGGGCGCTTCAAATGAGCAGTTCTTC. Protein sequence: CASSRTGGASNEQFF.

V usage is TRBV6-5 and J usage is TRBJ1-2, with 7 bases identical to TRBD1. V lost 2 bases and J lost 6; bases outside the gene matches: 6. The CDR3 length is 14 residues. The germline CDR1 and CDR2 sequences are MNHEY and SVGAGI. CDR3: CASSYPDRADGYTF. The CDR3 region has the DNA TGTGCCAGCAGTTACCCCGACAGGGCAGATGGCTACACCTTC.

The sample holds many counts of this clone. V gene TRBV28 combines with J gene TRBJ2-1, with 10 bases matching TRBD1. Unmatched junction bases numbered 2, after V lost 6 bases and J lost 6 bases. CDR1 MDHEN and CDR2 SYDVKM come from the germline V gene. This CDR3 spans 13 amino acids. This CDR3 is CASRGTGVNEQFF. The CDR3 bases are TGTGCCAGCAGGGGGACAGGGGTCAATGAGCAGTTCTTC.

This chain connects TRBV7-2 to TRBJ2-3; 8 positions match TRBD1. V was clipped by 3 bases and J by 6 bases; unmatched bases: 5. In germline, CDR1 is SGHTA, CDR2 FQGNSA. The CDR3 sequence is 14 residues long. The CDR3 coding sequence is TGTGCCAGCAGCTTGGCGGACAGGGTGGATACGCAGTATTTT. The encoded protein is CASSLADRVDTQYF.

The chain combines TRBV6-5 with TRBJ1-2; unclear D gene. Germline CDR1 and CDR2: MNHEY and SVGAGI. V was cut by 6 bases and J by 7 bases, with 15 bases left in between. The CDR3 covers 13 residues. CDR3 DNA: TGTGCCAGCAGCGAAGTCGGGTATCGTGGCTACACCTTC. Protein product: CASSEVGYRGYTF.

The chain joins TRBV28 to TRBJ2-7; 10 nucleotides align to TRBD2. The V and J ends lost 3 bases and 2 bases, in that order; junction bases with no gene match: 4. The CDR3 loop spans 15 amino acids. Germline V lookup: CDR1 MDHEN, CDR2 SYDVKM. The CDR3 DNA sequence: TGTGCCAGCAGTTTCAGACTAGCGGGCGCCTACGAGCAGTACTTC. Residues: CASSFRLAGAYEQYF.

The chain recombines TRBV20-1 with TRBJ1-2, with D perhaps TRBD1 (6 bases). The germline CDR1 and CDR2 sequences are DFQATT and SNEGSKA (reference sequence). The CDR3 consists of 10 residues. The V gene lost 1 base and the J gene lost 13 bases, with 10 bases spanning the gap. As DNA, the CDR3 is TGCAGTGCTAGAGGGACAGCATTCACCTTC. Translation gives CSARGTAFTF.

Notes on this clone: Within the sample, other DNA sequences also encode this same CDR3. This CDR3 reads CASSPGSYNEQFF. In DNA, the CDR3 is TGTGCCAGCTCACCCGGCTCCTACAATGAGCAGTTCTTC. The chain uses TRBV18 and TRBJ2-1; D remains unclear. Germline V CDR1 and CDR2: KGHSH, LQKENI. This CDR3 spans 13 amino acids. The V gene lost 3 bases and the J gene lost 0 bases, with 3 bases spanning the gap. Combining the CDR3 with reference TRBV18 and TRBJ2-1 gives the whole variable domain NAGVMQNPRHLVRRRGQEARLRCSPMKGHSHVYWYRQLPEEGLKFMVYLQKENIIDESGMPKERFSAEFPKEGPSILRIQQVVRGDSAAYFCASSPGSYNEQFFGPGTRLTVL.

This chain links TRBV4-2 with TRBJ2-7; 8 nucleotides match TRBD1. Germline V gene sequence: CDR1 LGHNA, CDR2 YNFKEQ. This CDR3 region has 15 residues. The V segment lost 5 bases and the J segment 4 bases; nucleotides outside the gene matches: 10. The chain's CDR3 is CASSSWTGSAYEQYF. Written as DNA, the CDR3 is TGTGCCAGCAGCTCTTGGACAGGGTCCGCATACGAGCAGTACTTC.

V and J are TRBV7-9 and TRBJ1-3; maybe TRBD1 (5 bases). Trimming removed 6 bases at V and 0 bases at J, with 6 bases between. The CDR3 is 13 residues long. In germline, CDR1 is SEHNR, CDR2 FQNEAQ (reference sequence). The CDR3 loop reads CASRTDSGNTIYF. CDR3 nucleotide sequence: TGTGCCAGCAGGACAGACTCTGGAAACACCATATATTTT.

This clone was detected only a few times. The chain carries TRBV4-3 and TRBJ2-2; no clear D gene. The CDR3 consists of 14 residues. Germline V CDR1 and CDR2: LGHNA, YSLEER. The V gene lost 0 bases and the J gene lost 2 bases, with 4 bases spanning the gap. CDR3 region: CASSQDFNTGELFF. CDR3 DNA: TGCGCCAGCAGCCAAGACTTCAACACCGGGGAGCTGTTTTTT.

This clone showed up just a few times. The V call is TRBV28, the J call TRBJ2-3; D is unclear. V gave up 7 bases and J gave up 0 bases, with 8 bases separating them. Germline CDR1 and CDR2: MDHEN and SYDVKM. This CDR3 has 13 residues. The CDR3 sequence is CASMISSTDTQYF. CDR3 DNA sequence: TGTGCCAGCATGATATCTAGCACAGATACGCAGTATTTT.

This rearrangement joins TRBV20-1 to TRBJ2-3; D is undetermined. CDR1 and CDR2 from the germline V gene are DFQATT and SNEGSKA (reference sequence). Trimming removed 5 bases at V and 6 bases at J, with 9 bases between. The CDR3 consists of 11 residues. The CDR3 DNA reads TGCAGTGCTCTTAACTCGGATACGCAGTATTTT. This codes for CSALNSDTQYF.

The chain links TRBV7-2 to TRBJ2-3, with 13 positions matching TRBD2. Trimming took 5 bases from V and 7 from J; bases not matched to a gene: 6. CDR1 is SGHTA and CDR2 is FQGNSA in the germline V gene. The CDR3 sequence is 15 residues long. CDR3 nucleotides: TGTGCCAGCAGCGATATGACTAGCGGGAGGAATACGCAGTATTTT. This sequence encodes CASSDMTSGRNTQYF.

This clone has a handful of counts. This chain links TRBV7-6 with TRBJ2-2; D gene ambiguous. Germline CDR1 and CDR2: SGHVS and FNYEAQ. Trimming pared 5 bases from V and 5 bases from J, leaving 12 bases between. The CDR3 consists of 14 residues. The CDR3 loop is CASSPRVGTGELFF. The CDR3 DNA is TGTGCCAGCAGCCCCCGGGTGGGGACCGGGGAGCTGTTTTTT.

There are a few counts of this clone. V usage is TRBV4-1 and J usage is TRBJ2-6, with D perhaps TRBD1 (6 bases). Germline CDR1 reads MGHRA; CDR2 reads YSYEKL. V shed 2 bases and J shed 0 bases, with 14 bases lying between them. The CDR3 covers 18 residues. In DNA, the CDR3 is TGCGCCAGCAGCCAAAAGTGGGGGCCCGGCTCTGGGGCCAACGTCCTGACTTTC. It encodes CASSQKWGPGSGANVLTF.

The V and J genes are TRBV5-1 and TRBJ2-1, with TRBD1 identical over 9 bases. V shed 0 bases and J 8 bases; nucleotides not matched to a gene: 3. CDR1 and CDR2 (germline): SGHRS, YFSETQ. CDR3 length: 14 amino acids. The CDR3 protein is CASSLADRGDEQFF. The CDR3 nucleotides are TGCGCCAGCAGCTTGGCGGACAGGGGTGATGAGCAGTTCTTC.

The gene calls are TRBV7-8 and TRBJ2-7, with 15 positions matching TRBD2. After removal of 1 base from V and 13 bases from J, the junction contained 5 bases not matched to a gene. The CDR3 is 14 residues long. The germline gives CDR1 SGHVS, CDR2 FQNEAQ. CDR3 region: CASSLEWTSGRAYF. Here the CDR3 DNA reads TGTGCCAGCAGCTTAGAGTGGACTAGCGGGAGGGCATACTTC.

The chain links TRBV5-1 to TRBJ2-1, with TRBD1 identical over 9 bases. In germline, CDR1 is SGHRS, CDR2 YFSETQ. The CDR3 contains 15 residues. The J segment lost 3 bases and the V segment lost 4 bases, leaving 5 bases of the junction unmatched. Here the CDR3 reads CASSLGTGLYNEQFF. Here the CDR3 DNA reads TGCGCCAGCAGCCTAGGGACAGGGCTCTACAATGAGCAGTTCTTC.

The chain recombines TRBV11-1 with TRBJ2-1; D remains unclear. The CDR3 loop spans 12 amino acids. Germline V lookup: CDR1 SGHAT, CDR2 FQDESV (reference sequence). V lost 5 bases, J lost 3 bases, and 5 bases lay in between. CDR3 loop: CASSPGYNEQFF. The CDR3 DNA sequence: TGTGCCAGCAGCCCAGGCTACAATGAGCAGTTCTTC.

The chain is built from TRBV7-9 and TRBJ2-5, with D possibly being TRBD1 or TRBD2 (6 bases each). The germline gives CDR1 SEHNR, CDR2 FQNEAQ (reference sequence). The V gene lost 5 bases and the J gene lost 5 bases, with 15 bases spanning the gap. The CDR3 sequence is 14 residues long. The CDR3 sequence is CASSRLGGTETQYF. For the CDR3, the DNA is TGTGCCAGCAGCCGCCTAGGGGGGACGGAGACCCAGTACTTC. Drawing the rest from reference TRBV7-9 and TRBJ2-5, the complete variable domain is DTGVSQNPRHKITKRGQNVTFRCDPISEHNRLYWYRQTLGQGPEFLTYFQNEAQLEKSRLLSDRFSAERPKGSFSTLEIQRTEQGDSAMYLCASSRLGGTETQYFGPGTRLLVL.